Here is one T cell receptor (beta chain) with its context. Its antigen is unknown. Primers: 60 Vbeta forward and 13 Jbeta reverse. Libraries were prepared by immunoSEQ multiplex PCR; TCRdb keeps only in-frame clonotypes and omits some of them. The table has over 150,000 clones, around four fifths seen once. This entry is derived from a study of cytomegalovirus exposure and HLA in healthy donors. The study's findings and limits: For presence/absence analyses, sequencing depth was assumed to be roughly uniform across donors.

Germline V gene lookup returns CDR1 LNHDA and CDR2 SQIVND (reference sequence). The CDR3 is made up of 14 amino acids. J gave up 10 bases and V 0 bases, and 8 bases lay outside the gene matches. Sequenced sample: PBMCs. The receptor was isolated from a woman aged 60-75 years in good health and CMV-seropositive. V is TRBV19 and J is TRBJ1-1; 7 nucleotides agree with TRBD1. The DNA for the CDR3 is TGTGCCAGTAGTATAGATACGAGGGGGCGAAGAGCTTTCTTT. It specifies CASSIDTRGRRAFF.